One sample yielded the 17 T cell receptor beta chains listed below, sequenced in a study of patients and donors after allogeneic stem cell transplantation. TCRdb used MiXCR to reprocess the RT-PCR reads, holding one entry per CDR3 protein. The profile shows 4,000 to 5,000 distinct CDR3 sequences, 20% to 30% of them singletons. What was sequenced was blood, either unsorted or a sorted T cell fraction (not recorded which). The receptors derive from a human donor who was either an allogeneic HSCT recipient or a stem cell or donor lymphocyte infusion donor (not recorded which). It is not recorded whose cells these are; they may come from a transplant donor.

The chain carries TRBV5-5 and TRBJ2-4, with TRBD2 identical over 7 bases. This CDR3 has 13 amino acids. Germline lookup yields CDR1 SGHKS and CDR2 YYEKEE (reference sequence). V trimming: 5 bases; J trimming: 6 bases; junction bases outside the gene matches: 5. CDR3 loop: CASRPAGLNIQYF. CDR3 DNA sequence: TGTGCCAGCAGGCCAGCGGGGTTAAACATTCAGTACTTC.

This clonotype was seen only a few times. This chain uses TRBV12-3 or TRBV12-4 with TRBJ2-6; D ambiguous. The ends were cut back, 1 base at V and 3 bases at J, with 4 bases in the middle. The CDR3 is made up of 14 amino acids. The CDR3 DNA sequence: TGTGCCAGCAGTTTAGGGGATGGGGCCAACGTCCTGACTTTC. Its translation is CASSLGDGANVLTF.

The rearrangement uses TRBV6-2 or TRBV6-3 and TRBJ2-3; weak D call: TRBD2 (6 bases). CDR3 length: 16 amino acids. V was clipped by 0 bases and J by 2 bases, with 12 bases between them. Germline-derived CDR1 and CDR2 are MNHEY and SVGEGT. The CDR3 sequence: CASSYSRGAPTDTQYF. CDR3 coding DNA: TGTGCCAGCAGTTACTCGCGCGGGGCACCCACAGATACGCAGTATTTT.

This clonotype was counted between two and nine times. The CDR3 spells CASSSVVEQFF. CDR3 DNA: TGTGCCAGCAGCTCCGTAGTTGAGCAGTTCTTC. This sequence joins TRBV7-9 and TRBJ2-1; no definite D call. CDR1 is SEHNR and CDR2 is FQNEAQ in the germline V gene (reference sequence). Trimming shortened V by 4 bases and J by 9 bases, and 7 bases separated the two germline ends. The CDR3 has 11 residues.

By sample fraction, this clonotype is medium-sized. The chain is built from TRBV6-1 and TRBJ2-2, with D unresolved. Trimming removed 1 base at V and 5 bases at J, with 5 bases between. Germline CDR1 reads MNHNS; CDR2 reads SASEGT. This CDR3 is 13 amino acids long. The CDR3, as DNA: TGTGCCAGCAGTGAAGAGGCTACCGGGGAGCTGTTTTTT. It translates to CASSEEATGELFF.

The chain links TRBV18 to TRBJ1-5, with TRBD1 as a possible D gene (6 bases). Trimming shortened V by 3 bases and J by 7 bases, and 13 bases separated the two germline ends. CDR3 length: 14 residues. The germline V gene encodes CDR1 KGHSH and CDR2 LQKENI. The CDR3 DNA reads as TGTGCCAGCTCACCGCAGGGGACGATCCAGCCCCAGCATTTT. It encodes CASSPQGTIQPQHF.

This clonotype was observed a handful of times. The V gene is TRBV7-6, the J gene TRBJ2-4, with D perhaps TRBD1 (5 bases). Trimming cost V 4 bases and J 4 bases, with 23 bases left between them. This CDR3 contains 18 residues. The germline V gene has CDR1 SGHVS and CDR2 FNYEAQ. CDR3 in DNA: TGTGCCAGCAGCTCAACCCTCTACGGGCAGGGTGCTAAAAACATTCAGTACTTC. The encoded protein is CASSSTLYGQGAKNIQYF.

This clonotype is categorized as medium-sized. The V call is TRBV6-6, the J call TRBJ2-7, with TRBD1 matching 7 bases. Germline V gene data show CDR1 as MNHNY and CDR2 as SVGAGI (reference sequence). After removal of 6 bases from V and 6 bases from J, the junction contained 5 bases not matched to a gene. The CDR3 is 12 amino acids. The CDR3 DNA reads as TGTGCCAGCAGACAGGGGAATAGCGAGCAGTACTTC. Its protein product is CASRQGNSEQYF.

The gene calls are TRBV5-1 and TRBJ2-7; TRBD1 might be the D (6 bases). The V gene's germline CDR1 is SGHRS and CDR2 YFSETQ. V lost 4 bases and J 0 bases, leaving 14 bases between the germline ends. The CDR3 loop spans 15 amino acids. The CDR3 is CASSVAPDSSYEQYV. In nucleotides, the CDR3 is TGCGCCAGCAGCGTGGCGCCGGACAGCTCCTACGAGCAGTACGTC.

The chain links TRBV11-3 to TRBJ2-7; 11 bases align to TRBD1. This CDR3 has 16 residues. J gave up 0 bases and V 1 base, and 2 bases lay outside the gene matches. Germline assignment: CDR1 SGHNT and CDR2 YENEEA. CDR3 amino acids: CASSLGTGGASYEQYF. CDR3 in DNA: TGTGCCAGCAGCTTAGGGACAGGGGGCGCCTCCTACGAGCAGTACTTC.

The rearrangement links TRBV4-3 to TRBJ1-2; D gene uncertain. V lost 1 base to trimming and J lost 8 bases, with 11 bases between them. This CDR3 has 13 residues. Germline lookup yields CDR1 LGHNA and CDR2 YSLEER. The DNA of the CDR3 is TGCGCCAGCAGCCAAGTATCAGGTCGGGGCTACACCTTC. Protein: CASSQVSGRGYTF.

This clonotype is deemed medium-sized (0.01 to 0.1%). This chain links TRBV6-2 or TRBV6-3 with TRBJ2-2, with D unclear. Germline V gene sequence: CDR1 MNHEY, CDR2 SVGEGT. The V end was cut by 3 bases, the J end by 1 base, with 9 bases between. CDR3 length: 15 amino acids. CDR3 in amino acids: CASSYKTLNTGELFF. CDR3 DNA sequence: TGTGCCAGCAGTTATAAGACCTTGAACACCGGGGAGCTGTTTTTT.

This chain links TRBV20-1 with TRBJ2-1; TRBD1 matches 7 bases. Germline CDR1 DFQATT, CDR2 SNEGSKA (reference sequence). The CDR3 has 11 amino acids. V trimming: 4 bases; J trimming: 6 bases; junction bases outside the gene matches: 0. CDR3 DNA sequence: TGCAGTGCTACAGGGGGCAATGAGCAGTTCTTC. Translated, it gives CSATGGNEQFF.

V usage is TRBV2 and J usage is TRBJ2-7; TRBD2 might be the D (6 bases). Germline V CDR1 and CDR2: SNHLY, FYNNEI. Trimming took off 1 base at V and 3 bases at J, with 7 bases between the two ends. This CDR3 spans 13 amino acids. The CDR3 is CASSEVRGYEQYF. The CDR3, as DNA: TGTGCCAGCAGTGAAGTGCGGGGCTACGAGCAGTACTTC.

In its sample, this clonotype was seen once. An end of the junction differs from the germline gene, which may be a read error. The chain links TRBV7-2 to TRBJ2-3; 8 positions agree with TRBD2. Germline assignment: CDR1 SGHTA and CDR2 FQGNSA. This CDR3 comprises 13 residues. Here the CDR3 DNA reads TGTGCCAGCAGCCTAGCGGGTAGAGATACGCAGTATTTT. Protein sequence: CASSLAGRDTQYF.

Judged by abundance, this clonotype is medium-sized. V is TRBV12-3 or TRBV12-4 and J is TRBJ2-3, with 16 bases identical to TRBD2. The trim removed 5 bases at V and 2 bases at J, leaving 1 base unmatched. This CDR3 region has 16 residues. The CDR3 region has the DNA TGTGCCAGCAGTGGGACTAGCGGGGGGGCCACAGATACGCAGTATTTT. This sequence encodes CASSGTSGGATDTQYF.

Within the sample, this clonotype is medium-sized. The chain uses TRBV12-2 and TRBJ2-5; the DNA was not compared with TRBD1, the D call given in the table. TRBV12-2 constitutes a pseudogene. The CDR3 runs 10 residues. CDR3 region: CAGMVETQYF. CDR3 nucleotides: TGTGCCGGGATGGTGGAGACCCAGTACTTC.